The TCR beta chain described here comes from a study of somatic mutations in cytotoxic T cells in rheumatoid arthritis. Broader study findings: Clonality measured in CD8+ T cells did not differ significantly between rheumatoid arthritis patients and age-matched healthy controls.

The protocol was immunoSEQ multiplex PCR, while the TCRdb copy is restricted to in-frame clones and leaves out a portion. The sample lists 10,000 or so clones, 65% to 80% occurring once. With regard to this clone: Antigen unknown.

The CDR3 sequence is 14 residues long. J gave up 0 bases and V 7 bases, and 5 bases lay outside the gene matches. Germline CDR1 MDHEN, CDR2 SYDVKM. V is TRBV28 and J is TRBJ1-1; 7 nucleotides line up with TRBD1. This TCR was sampled from an adult with rheumatoid arthritis. Specimen: CD8+ T cells sorted from blood. CDR3: CASTLRGMNTEAFF. For the CDR3, the DNA is TGTGCCAGCACTCTCAGGGGGATGAACACTGAAGCTTTCTTT.